The T cell receptor (beta chain) under discussion was sequenced for a study of identifying expanded T cells in peripheral blood. The study's findings and limits: Approximately two-week clone count variance significantly increased as total template count grew.

The repertoire was sequenced with immunoSEQ multiplex PCR; TCRdb's copy has only in-frame clones and lacks some. Of approximately 80,000 clones listed, 70% to 90% were seen once; the top ten hold around 18%. In germline, CDR1 is LNHDA, CDR2 SQIVND (reference sequence). The CDR3 has 15 residues. V was clipped by 8 bases and J by 1 base; unmatched bases: 7. Healthy donors had no documented immune events, such as infections, while sampled. For this clone: Its antigen remains unidentified.

The receptor comes from a person aged 18-70 years in good health. The sample was blood. This chain connects TRBV19 to TRBJ2-5, with 10 bases that match TRBD1. CDR3 nucleotides: TGTGCCAGTCGATGGGACAGGGGTCGCCAAGAGACCCAGTACTTC. Translating it yields CASRWDRGRQETQYF.